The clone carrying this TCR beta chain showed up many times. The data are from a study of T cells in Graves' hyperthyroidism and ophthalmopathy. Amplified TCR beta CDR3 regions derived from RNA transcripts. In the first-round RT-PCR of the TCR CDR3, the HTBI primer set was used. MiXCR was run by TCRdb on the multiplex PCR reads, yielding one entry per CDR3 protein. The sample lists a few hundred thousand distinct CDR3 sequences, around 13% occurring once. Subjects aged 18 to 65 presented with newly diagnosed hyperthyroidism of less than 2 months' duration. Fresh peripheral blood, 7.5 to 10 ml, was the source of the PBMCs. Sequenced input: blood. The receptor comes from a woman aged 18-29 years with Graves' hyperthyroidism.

CDR3 nucleotide sequence: TGCAGTGCTAGACCCCCGGGGGGGTCCCACACTGAAGCTTTCTTT. Its translation: CSARPPGGSHTEAFF. V usage is TRBV20-1 and J usage is TRBJ1-1, with a possible D match to TRBD1 (5 bases). The germline V gene has CDR1 DFQATT and CDR2 SNEGSKA (reference sequence). V was pared by 2 bases and J by 3 bases, with 16 bases between. The CDR3 loop spans 15 amino acids.